This TCR beta chain was sequenced during a study of Graves' ophthalmopathy and Graves' hyperthyroidism. Study information: Stable hyperthyroidism meant no ophthalmopathy within 18 months of follow-up. Study results and limitations: It was with roughly 70% sensitivity and around 72% specificity that the model predicted ophthalmopathy progression. Most expanded clonotypes from thyroid (those above 0.001 frequency) were also found in blood.

TCR beta CDR3 regions were amplified from RNA transcripts. HTBI-primed RT-PCR formed the first round, and a multiplex PCR formed the second. MiXCR was run by TCRdb on the multiplex PCR reads, yielding one entry per CDR3 protein. The sample records 900,000 to 1,200,000 distinct CDR3 sequences, about two fifths being singletons. Patients were left out if they had other autoimmune diseases, uncontrolled infections, pregnancy or lactation. To note about this clonotype: Antigen: not known. At one end the junction does not follow the germline gene, possibly because of a read error.

This CDR3 has 17 residues. From germline, CDR1 is SEHNR and CDR2 FQNEAQ (reference sequence). V and J are TRBV7-9 and TRBJ2-2; 11 bases agree with TRBD2. Sequenced: peripheral blood or thyroid tissue (not recorded which). This TCR came from an adult man with Graves' hyperthyroidism. CDR3 sequence: CASCLVVAGGPTGELFF. The CDR3 DNA reads TGTGCCAGCTGCTTGGTGGTAGCGGGAGGGCCTACCGGGGAGCTGTTTTTT.